This T cell receptor beta chain was identified during a study of CD8+CD57+ T cells in acquired aplastic anemia. Study-wide context: Isolated CD4+ and CD8+ cells, once sorted, yielded DNA averaging about 3.2 ug. Whole-study findings and limits: Almost 30 shared CD8+ CDR3s appeared highly expressed within patients' immunodominant clones.

Template material for TCR beta VDJ and CDR3 profiling consisted of genomic DNA. TCRdb re-called the reads through MiXCR, storing one row per CDR3 protein. The sample has about 120,000 distinct CDR3 sequences, 55% to 60% seen once; the top ten hold 25% to 30%. The CDR3 is made up of 13 amino acids. Germline V CDR1 and CDR2: MGHRA, YSYEKL. At least ten counts were recorded for this clonotype. Its antigen is as yet unknown. Germline is not matched at one junction end, which may reflect a read error. All patients picked for sequencing had shown, by flow cytometry, an expansion of CD8+CD57+ cells. Patients had undergone no therapy by the time their blood was sampled.

The J gene is TRBJ2-7, the V gene TRBV4-1, with D uncertain. The TCR originated in a human donor with aplastic anemia. The sample comprised sorted CD4+, CD8+, or CD8+CD57+ T cells (not recorded which) from PBMCs. CDR3 protein: CASSQGSSYEQYF. CDR3 nucleotides: TGTGCCAGCAGCCAAGGTTCCTCCTACGAGCAGTACTTC.